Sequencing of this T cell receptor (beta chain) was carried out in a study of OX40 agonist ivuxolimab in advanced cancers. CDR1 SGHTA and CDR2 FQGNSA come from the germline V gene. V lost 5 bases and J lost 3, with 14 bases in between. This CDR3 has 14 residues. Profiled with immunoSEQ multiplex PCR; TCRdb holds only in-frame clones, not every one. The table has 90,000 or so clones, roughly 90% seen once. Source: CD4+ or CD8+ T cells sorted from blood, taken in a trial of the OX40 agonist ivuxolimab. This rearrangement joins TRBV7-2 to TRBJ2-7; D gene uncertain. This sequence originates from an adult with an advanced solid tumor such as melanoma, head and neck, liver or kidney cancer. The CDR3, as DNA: TGTGCCAGCAGCCCCGGAGCAGCCTACTACGAGCAGTACTTC. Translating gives CASSPGAAYYEQYF. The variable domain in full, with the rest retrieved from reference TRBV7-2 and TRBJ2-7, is GAGVSQSPSNKVTEKGKDVELRCDPISGHTALYWYRQSLGQGLEFLIYFQGNSAPDKSGLPSDRFSAERTGGSVSTLTIQRTQQEDSAVYLCASSPGAAYYEQYFGPGTRLTVT.